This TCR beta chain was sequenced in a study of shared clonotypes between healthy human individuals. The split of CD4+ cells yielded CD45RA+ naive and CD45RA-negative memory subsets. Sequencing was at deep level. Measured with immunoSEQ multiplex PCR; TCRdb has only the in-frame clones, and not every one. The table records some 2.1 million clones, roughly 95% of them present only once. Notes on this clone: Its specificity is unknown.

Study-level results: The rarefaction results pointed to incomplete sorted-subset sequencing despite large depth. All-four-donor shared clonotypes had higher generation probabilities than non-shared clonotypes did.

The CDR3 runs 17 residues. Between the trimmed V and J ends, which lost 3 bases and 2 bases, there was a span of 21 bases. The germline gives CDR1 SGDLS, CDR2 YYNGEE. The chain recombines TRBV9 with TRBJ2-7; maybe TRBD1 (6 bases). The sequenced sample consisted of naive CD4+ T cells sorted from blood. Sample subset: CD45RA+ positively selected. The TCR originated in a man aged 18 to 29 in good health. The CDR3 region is CASSATGTTFDAYEQYF. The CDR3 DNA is TGTGCCAGCAGCGCCACAGGGACCACCTTCGACGCCTACGAGCAGTACTTC.